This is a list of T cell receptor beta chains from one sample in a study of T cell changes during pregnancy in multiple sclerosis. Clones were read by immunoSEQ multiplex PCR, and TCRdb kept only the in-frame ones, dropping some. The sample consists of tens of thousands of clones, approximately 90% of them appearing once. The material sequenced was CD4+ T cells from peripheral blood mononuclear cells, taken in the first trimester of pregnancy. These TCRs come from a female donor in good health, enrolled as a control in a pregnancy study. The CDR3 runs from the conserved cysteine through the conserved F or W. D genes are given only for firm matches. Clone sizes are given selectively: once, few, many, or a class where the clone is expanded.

cdr3_aa: CASSTTSGNYKQFF
cdr3_nt: TGCGCCAGCAGCACGACTAGCGGGAACTATAAGCAGTTCTTC
clone_size: NA
j_call: TRBJ2-1
v_call: TRBV5-1
d_call: TRBD2

cdr3_aa: CASRDLGGNTEAFF
cdr3_nt: TGTGCCAGCCGGGATCTCGGGGGGAACACTGAAGCTTTCTTT
clone_size: NA
j_call: TRBJ1-1
v_call: TRBV5-5
d_call: NA

cdr3_aa: CASSLIGGKGAYEQYF
cdr3_nt: TGTGCCAGCAGCCTAATAGGGGGAAAAGGGGCCTACGAGCAGTACTTC
clone_size: NA
j_call: TRBJ2-7
v_call: TRBV5-8
d_call: NA

cdr3_aa: CASRMGTSGGAPGANVLTF
cdr3_nt: TGTGCCAGCAGGATGGGGACTAGCGGGGGGGCTCCTGGGGCCAACGTCCTGACTTTC
clone_size: once
j_call: TRBJ2-6
v_call: TRBV5-4
d_call: TRBD2

cdr3_aa: CASTGRGQGQTEAFF
cdr3_nt: TGTGCCAGTACCGGGCGGGGCCAGGGTCAAACTGAAGCTTTCTTT
clone_size: once
j_call: TRBJ1-1
v_call: TRBV19
d_call: NA

cdr3_aa: CAWSLQGNTEAFF
cdr3_nt: TGTGCCTGGAGTCTCCAGGGGAACACTGAAGCTTTCTTT
clone_size: NA
j_call: TRBJ1-1
v_call: TRBV30
d_call: NA

cdr3_aa: CASSLVVAPDTQYF
cdr3_nt: TGTGCCAGCAGTTTAGTGGTAGCACCCGATACGCAGTATTTT
clone_size: NA
j_call: TRBJ2-3
v_call: TRBV28
d_call: NA

cdr3_aa: CATGGSSGRANTGELFF
cdr3_nt: TGTGCCACCGGAGGTTCTAGCGGGAGGGCTAACACCGGGGAGCTGTTTTTT
clone_size: NA
j_call: TRBJ2-2
v_call: TRBV4-2
d_call: TRBD2

cdr3_aa: CASSSTVLAGGRETQYF
cdr3_nt: TGTGCCAGCAGCTCCACTGTACTAGCGGGAGGGCGTGAGACCCAGTACTTC
clone_size: few
j_call: TRBJ2-5
v_call: TRBV7-9
d_call: TRBD2

cdr3_aa: CASSPTRTTQETQYF
cdr3_nt: TGTGCCAGCAGCCCTACTCGGACAACCCAAGAGACCCAGTACTTC
clone_size: once
j_call: TRBJ2-5
v_call: TRBV11-2
d_call: NA

cdr3_aa: CASRALGARSGNTIYF
cdr3_nt: TGTGCCAGCAGGGCCCTGGGGGCCCGCTCTGGAAACACCATATATTTT
clone_size: NA
j_call: TRBJ1-3
v_call: TRBV2
d_call: NA

cdr3_aa: CASSKAGAWIGELFF
cdr3_nt: TGTGCCAGCAGTAAAGCGGGAGCTTGGATCGGGGAGCTGTTTTTT
clone_size: NA
j_call: TRBJ2-2
v_call: TRBV2
d_call: TRBD2

cdr3_aa: CASSSRTTGGAFF
cdr3_nt: TGTGCCAGCAGCTCCAGGACGACAGGGGGAGCTTTCTTT
clone_size: NA
j_call: TRBJ1-1
v_call: TRBV13
d_call: TRBD1

cdr3_aa: CASSKVSQGVSGANVLTF
cdr3_nt: TGTGCCAGCAGCAAGGTAAGTCAGGGGGTCTCTGGGGCCAACGTCCTGACTTTC
clone_size: once
j_call: TRBJ2-6
v_call: TRBV21-1
d_call: NA

cdr3_aa: CASSVGTNLIRTDTQYF
cdr3_nt: TGTGCCAGCAGCGTAGGAACTAATCTGATCCGCACAGATACGCAGTATTTT
clone_size: NA
j_call: TRBJ2-3
v_call: TRBV9
d_call: NA

cdr3_aa: CASSPRPRQGLWGKLFF
cdr3_nt: TGTGCCAGCAGCCCTCGGCCCCGACAGGGCCTGTGGGGAAAACTGTTTTTT
clone_size: NA
j_call: TRBJ1-4
v_call: TRBV7-9
d_call: TRBD1

cdr3_aa: CASSPSRGGAGETQYF
cdr3_nt: TGTGCCAGCAGCCCAAGCCGGGGGGGAGCAGGGGAGACCCAGTACTTC
clone_size: NA
j_call: TRBJ2-5
v_call: TRBV27
d_call: TRBD2

cdr3_aa: CASSLRQGSSGELFF
cdr3_nt: TGTGCCAGCAGCTTACGACAGGGTAGTTCCGGGGAGCTGTTTTTT
clone_size: NA
j_call: TRBJ2-2
v_call: TRBV11-1
d_call: TRBD1

cdr3_aa: CATSRFKGDGSGNTIYF
cdr3_nt: TGTGCCACCAGCAGATTCAAGGGGGATGGCTCTGGAAACACCATATATTTT
clone_size: NA
j_call: TRBJ1-3
v_call: TRBV15
d_call: NA

cdr3_aa: CASSFTGGQADTQYF
cdr3_nt: TGTGCCAGCAGCTTTACGGGGGGGCAGGCAGATACGCAGTATTTT
clone_size: NA
j_call: TRBJ2-3
v_call: TRBV7-3
d_call: TRBD2

cdr3_aa: CASSVDSLAGTEAFF
cdr3_nt: TGTGCCAGCAGCGTAGATTCATTAGCGGGCACTGAAGCTTTCTTT
clone_size: NA
j_call: TRBJ1-1
v_call: TRBV9
d_call: NA

cdr3_aa: CAISDGVTGNTIYF
cdr3_nt: TGTGCCATCAGTGACGGGGTTACTGGAAACACCATATATTTT
clone_size: NA
j_call: TRBJ1-3
v_call: TRBV10-3
d_call: NA

cdr3_aa: CASSLLAGLNQPQHF
cdr3_nt: TGTGCCAGCAGCTTGTTAGCAGGGCTCAATCAGCCCCAGCATTTT
clone_size: once
j_call: TRBJ1-5
v_call: TRBV7-2
d_call: NA

cdr3_aa: CASSLNFAGQETQYF
cdr3_nt: TGTGCCAGCAGCTTAAATTTCGCGGGACAGGAGACCCAGTACTTC
clone_size: NA
j_call: TRBJ2-5
v_call: TRBV7-9
d_call: NA

cdr3_aa: CASSSDTEAFF
cdr3_nt: TGTGCCAGCAGCTCAGACACTGAAGCTTTCTTT
clone_size: NA
j_call: TRBJ1-1
v_call: TRBV5-4
d_call: NA

cdr3_aa: CASSPDTNYGYTF
cdr3_nt: TGTGCCAGCAGCCCAGATACTAACTATGGCTACACCTTC
clone_size: NA
j_call: TRBJ1-2
v_call: TRBV5-6
d_call: NA

cdr3_aa: CASNPGQGSTDTQYF
cdr3_nt: TGCGCCAGCAACCCGGGACAGGGAAGTACAGATACGCAGTATTTT
clone_size: NA
j_call: TRBJ2-3
v_call: TRBV10-2
d_call: TRBD1

cdr3_aa: CASTSWGVWSGELFF
cdr3_nt: TGTGCCAGCACCAGTTGGGGGGTGTGGTCCGGGGAGCTGTTTTTT
clone_size: once
j_call: TRBJ2-2
v_call: TRBV7-4
d_call: NA

cdr3_aa: CASSLTPENSNQPQHF
cdr3_nt: TGTGCCAGCAGTTTAACCCCCGAGAATAGCAATCAGCCCCAGCATTTT
clone_size: NA
j_call: TRBJ1-5
v_call: TRBV27
d_call: NA

cdr3_aa: CASSGLAGYNEQFF
cdr3_nt: TGTGCCAGCAGTGGTCTAGCAGGTTACAATGAGCAGTTCTTC
clone_size: few
j_call: TRBJ2-1
v_call: TRBV28
d_call: NA

cdr3_aa: CASSSDGRGETQYF
cdr3_nt: TGCGCCAGCAGCTCCGACGGGAGGGGAGAGACCCAGTACTTC
clone_size: NA
j_call: TRBJ2-5
v_call: TRBV5-1
d_call: TRBD2

cdr3_aa: CASSTNRDRGLRETQYF
cdr3_nt: TGTGCCAGCAGCACCAACCGGGACAGGGGGCTTAGGGAGACCCAGTACTTC
clone_size: NA
j_call: TRBJ2-5
v_call: TRBV14
d_call: TRBD1

cdr3_aa: CASSLSGGSQETQYF
cdr3_nt: TGTGCCAGCAGCTTATCAGGGGGGAGCCAAGAGACCCAGTACTTC
clone_size: NA
j_call: TRBJ2-5
v_call: TRBV7-3
d_call: NA

cdr3_aa: CASSLVGTATDTQYF
cdr3_nt: TGCGCCAGCAGCTTGGTCGGGACAGCCACAGATACGCAGTATTTT
clone_size: NA
j_call: TRBJ2-3
v_call: TRBV5-1
d_call: TRBD1

cdr3_aa: CASSRTTSGPGNTIYF
cdr3_nt: TGTGCCAGCTCAAGGACTACCTCGGGGCCTGGAAACACCATATATTTT
clone_size: once
j_call: TRBJ1-3
v_call: TRBV18
d_call: NA

cdr3_aa: CASSLGTGPGDTIYF
cdr3_nt: TGTGCTAGCAGCTTAGGAACAGGACCGGGGGACACCATATATTTT
clone_size: NA
j_call: TRBJ1-3
v_call: TRBV7-7
d_call: NA

cdr3_aa: CASPCGGPRYEQYF
cdr3_nt: TGTGCCAGCCCTTGCGGGGGACCCCGCTACGAGCAGTACTTC
clone_size: NA
j_call: TRBJ2-7
v_call: TRBV7-6
d_call: TRBD2

cdr3_aa: CASSLGGLGREQYF
cdr3_nt: TGTGCCAGCAGCTTAGGCGGGCTAGGGCGCGAGCAGTACTTC
clone_size: NA
j_call: TRBJ2-7
v_call: TRBV7-6
d_call: NA

cdr3_aa: CASSFGQGSDTEAFF
cdr3_nt: TGTGCCAGCTCATTCGGACAGGGGTCCGACACTGAAGCTTTCTTT
clone_size: NA
j_call: TRBJ1-1
v_call: TRBV18
d_call: TRBD1

cdr3_aa: CASRPGQGYQPQHF
cdr3_nt: TGTGCCAGCAGGCCGGGACAGGGATATCAGCCCCAGCATTTT
clone_size: NA
j_call: TRBJ1-5
v_call: TRBV2
d_call: TRBD1

cdr3_aa: CAMSRTGGLDEQFF
cdr3_nt: TGTGCCATGTCGAGGACAGGGGGTCTCGATGAGCAGTTCTTC
clone_size: NA
j_call: TRBJ2-1
v_call: TRBV10-3
d_call: TRBD1

cdr3_aa: CASSLGDSNSPLHF
cdr3_nt: TGCGCCAGCAGCTTGGGGGACAGCAATTCACCCCTCCACTTT
clone_size: NA
j_call: TRBJ1-6
v_call: TRBV5-1
d_call: TRBD1

cdr3_aa: CASSKTSVNEQFF
cdr3_nt: TGTGCCAGCAGCAAAACTAGCGTGAATGAGCAGTTCTTC
clone_size: NA
j_call: TRBJ2-1
v_call: TRBV6-5
d_call: TRBD2